This TCR beta chain was sequenced in a study of patients and donors after allogeneic stem cell transplantation. Germline V gives CDR1 SGDLS, CDR2 YYNGEE. The CDR3 contains 14 residues. Trimming shortened V by 0 bases and J by 3 bases, and 8 bases separated the two germline ends. MiXCR was run by TCRdb on the RT-PCR reads, yielding one entry per CDR3 protein. The profile covers 200,000 to 250,000 distinct CDR3 sequences, with less than 15% appearing a single time and around 10% taken by the ten largest. This clonotype was detected many times. Source material: blood, either unsorted or a sorted T cell fraction (not recorded which). The rearrangement joins TRBV9 to TRBJ2-3, with D perhaps matching TRBD2 (5 bases). This receptor was taken from a human donor who was either an allogeneic HSCT recipient or a stem cell or donor lymphocyte infusion donor (not recorded which). It is not recorded whose cells these are; they may come from a transplant donor. The CDR3 sequence is CASSVVTGTDTQYF. In nucleotides, the CDR3 is TGTGCCAGCAGCGTAGTAACGGGGACAGATACGCAGTATTTT.